The clone carrying this TCR beta chain was observed at least ten times. The antigen remains undetermined. The sample comes from a study of beta chain features in type 1 diabetes. The whole isolated RNA underwent reverse transcription, so sequencing captured expressed TCRB transcripts. The table came from immunoSEQ multiplex PCR; TCRdb's copy has only in-frame clones and leaves some out. The sample lists more than 300,000 clones; approximately 9.7% were seen once. CDR1 is SEHNR, CDR2 FQNEAQ, per germline (reference sequence). V was cut by 4 bases and J by 4 bases, with 11 bases left in between. The CDR3 extends over 13 amino acids. Findings and limits, study-wide: When Type 1 diabetes patients were examined, their TCRB CDR3s proved moderately but significantly shorter in all four CD4+ subsets.

The source of this sequence is a man aged 25 to 40 with type 1 diabetes. Specimen: central memory CD4+ T cells from blood. The chain couples TRBV7-9 to TRBJ2-7; D not certain. The CDR3 loop reads CASSYGGLYEQYF. The CDR3, as DNA: TGTGCCAGCAGCTACGGCGGATTGTACGAGCAGTACTTC.